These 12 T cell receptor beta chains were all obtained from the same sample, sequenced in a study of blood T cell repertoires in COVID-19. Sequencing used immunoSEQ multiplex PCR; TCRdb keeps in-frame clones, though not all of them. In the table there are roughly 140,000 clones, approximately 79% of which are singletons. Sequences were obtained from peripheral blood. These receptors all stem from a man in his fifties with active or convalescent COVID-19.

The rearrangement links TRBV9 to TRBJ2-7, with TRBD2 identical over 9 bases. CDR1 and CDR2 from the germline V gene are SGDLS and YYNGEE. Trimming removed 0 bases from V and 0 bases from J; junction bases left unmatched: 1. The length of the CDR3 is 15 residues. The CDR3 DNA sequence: TGTGCCAGCAGCGTAGCTAGCGGGAACTCCTACGAGCAGTACTTC. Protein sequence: CASSVASGNSYEQYF.

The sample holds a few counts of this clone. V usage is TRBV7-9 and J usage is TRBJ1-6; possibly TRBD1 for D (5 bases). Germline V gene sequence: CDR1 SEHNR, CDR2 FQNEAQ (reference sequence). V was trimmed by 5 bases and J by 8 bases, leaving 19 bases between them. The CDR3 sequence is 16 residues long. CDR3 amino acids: CASSPLGTQGYSPLHF. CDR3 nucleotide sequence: TGTGCCAGCAGCCCTCTCGGGACTCAGGGTTATTCACCCCTCCACTTT.

CDR3: CASSMLAGLLNTEAFF. CDR3 DNA sequence: TGTGCCAGTAGTATGTTGGCAGGGTTACTGAACACTGAAGCTTTCTTT. The J gene is TRBJ1-1, the V gene TRBV19; D might be TRBD1 (5 bases). The ends were cut back, 3 bases at V and 0 bases at J, with 14 bases in the middle. Germline CDR1 and CDR2: LNHDA and SQIVND (reference sequence). This CDR3 contains 16 residues. Full variable domain (remainder filled in from reference TRBV19 and TRBJ1-1): DGGITQSPKYLFRKEGQNVTLSCEQNLNHDAMYWYRQDPGQGLRLIYYSQIVNDFQKGDIAEGYSVSREKKESFPLTVTSAQKNPTAFYLCASSMLAGLLNTEAFFGQGTRLTVV.

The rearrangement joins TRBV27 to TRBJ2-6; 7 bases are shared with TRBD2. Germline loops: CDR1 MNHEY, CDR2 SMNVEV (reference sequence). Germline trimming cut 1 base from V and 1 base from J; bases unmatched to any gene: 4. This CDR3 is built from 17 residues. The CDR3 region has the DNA TGTGCCAGCAGTTTATGGCAGGGAGGGTCTGGGGCCAACGTCCTGACTTTC. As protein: CASSLWQGGSGANVLTF. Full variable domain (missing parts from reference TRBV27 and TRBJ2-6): EAQVTQNPRYLITVTGKKLTVTCSQNMNHEYMSWYRQDPGLGLRQIYYSMNVEVTDKGDVPEGYKVSRKEKRNFPLILESPSPNQTSLYFCASSLWQGGSGANVLTFGAGSRLTVL.

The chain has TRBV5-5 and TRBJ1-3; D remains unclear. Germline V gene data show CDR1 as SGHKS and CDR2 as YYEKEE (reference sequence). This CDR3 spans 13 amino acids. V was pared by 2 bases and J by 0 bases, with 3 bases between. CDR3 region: CASSFRSGNTIYF. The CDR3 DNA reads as TGTGCCAGCAGCTTTCGCTCTGGAAACACCATATATTTT.

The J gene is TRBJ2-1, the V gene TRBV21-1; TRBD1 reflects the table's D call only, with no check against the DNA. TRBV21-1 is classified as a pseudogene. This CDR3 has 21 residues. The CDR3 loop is CASSPRLGRDRGHIPLGEQFF. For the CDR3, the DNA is TGTGCCAGCAGCCCTCGCCTGGGGCGGGACAGGGGGCATATCCCCCTGGGTGAGCAGTTCTTC.

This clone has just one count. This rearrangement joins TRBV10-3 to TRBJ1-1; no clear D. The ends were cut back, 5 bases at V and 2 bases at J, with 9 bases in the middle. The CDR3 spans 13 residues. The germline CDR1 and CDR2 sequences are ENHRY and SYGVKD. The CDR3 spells CAISPRTNTEAFF. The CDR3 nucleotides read TGTGCCATCAGTCCTAGAACCAACACTGAAGCTTTCTTT.

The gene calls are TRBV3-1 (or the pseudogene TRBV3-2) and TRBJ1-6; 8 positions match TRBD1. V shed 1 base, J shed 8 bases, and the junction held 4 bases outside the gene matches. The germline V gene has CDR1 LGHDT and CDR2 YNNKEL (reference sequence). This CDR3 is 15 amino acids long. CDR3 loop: CASSQVKTGDSPLHF. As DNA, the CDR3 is TGTGCCAGCAGCCAAGTGAAGACAGGGGATTCACCCCTCCACTTT.

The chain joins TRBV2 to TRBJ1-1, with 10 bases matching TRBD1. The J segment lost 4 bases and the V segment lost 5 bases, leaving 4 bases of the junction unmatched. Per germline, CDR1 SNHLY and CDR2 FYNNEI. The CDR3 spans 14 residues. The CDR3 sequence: CASSLGQGITEAFF. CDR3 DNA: TGTGCCAGCAGTTTGGGACAGGGGATCACTGAAGCTTTCTTT.

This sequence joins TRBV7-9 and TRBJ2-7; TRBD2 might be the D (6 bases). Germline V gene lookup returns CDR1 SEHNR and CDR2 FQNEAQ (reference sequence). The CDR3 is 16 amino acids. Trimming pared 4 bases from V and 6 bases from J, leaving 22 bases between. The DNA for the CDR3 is TGTGCCAGCAGCTCCCTCGGGGGACCCGCGGGGAGCGAGCAGTACTTC. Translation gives CASSSLGGPAGSEQYF.

DNA for the CDR3: TGCGCCAGCAGTGAAGCTGATACGGTCCTGACTTTC. Encoded protein: CASSEADTVLTF. V and J are TRBV10-1 and TRBJ2-6; D is undetermined. Germline lookup yields CDR1 WNHNN and CDR2 SYGVQD (reference sequence). Trimming removed 3 bases at V and 13 bases at J, with 10 bases between. The CDR3 is 12 amino acids.

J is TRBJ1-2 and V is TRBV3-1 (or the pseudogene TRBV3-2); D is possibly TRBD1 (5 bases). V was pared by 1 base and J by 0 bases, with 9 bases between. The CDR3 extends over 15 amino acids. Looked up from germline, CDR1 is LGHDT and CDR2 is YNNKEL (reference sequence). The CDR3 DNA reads TGTGCCAGCAGCCAAGGATGGGGGGCTAACTATGGCTACACCTTC. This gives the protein CASSQGWGANYGYTF.